Following are 11 T cell receptor beta chains from one sample sequenced in a study of Tregs in tolerant kidney transplant recipients. This table comes from immunoSEQ multiplex PCR, and its TCRdb copy is limited to in-frame clones, with some not included. This listing includes roughly 30,000 clones. This material consisted of CD8+ T cells from blood, taken before the transplant. The source of these receptors is a human donor who received a combined kidney and bone marrow transplant.

Worth noting for this clone: The read finishes 3 residues shy of the CDR3 end, and the germline J gene is used to complete it. This chain joins TRBV20-1 and TRBJ1-1; TRBD1 might be the D (5 bases). V was clipped by 0 bases and J by 0 bases, with 17 bases between them. This CDR3 is built from 17 residues. The germline V gene encodes CDR1 DFQATT and CDR2 SNEGSKA (reference sequence). The CDR3 bases that were read are TGCAGTGCTAGAGATAGGGCGGGGGTGACAATGAACACTGAA. Translated: CSARDRAGVTMNTE. From start to end, the CDR3 is CSARDRAGVTMNTEAFF.

Points on this clone: The read stops 3 residues short of the end of the CDR3; the missing end is completed from the germline J gene. V is TRBV18 and J is TRBJ2-7; TRBD1 matches at 9 bases. CDR1 and CDR2 (germline): KGHSH, LQKENI. The CDR3 has 17 amino acids. The J segment lost 0 bases and the V segment lost 6 bases, leaving 12 bases of the junction unmatched. The CDR3 bases that were read are TGTGCCAGCTCCCATCTTCCGGGACAGGGAGACTCCTACGAG. Translating gives CASSHLPGQGDSYE. The full CDR3 is CASSHLPGQGDSYEQYF.

About this clone itself: The read ends 3 residues early relative to the CDR3; the germline J gene fills the gap. The J gene is TRBJ2-7, the V gene TRBV7-8; D unclear. Deletions cut 1 base from V and 2 bases from J, with 6 bases between. Germline V gene sequence: CDR1 SGHVS, CDR2 FQNEAQ. The CDR3 spans 13 residues. The CDR3 here is CASSLGTAYEQYF. CDR3 DNA, as far as it was read: TGTGCCAGCAGCTTAGGTACAGCCTACGAG.

Details on this clone: The read finishes 3 residues shy of the CDR3 end, and the germline J gene is used to complete it. V is TRBV20-1 and J is TRBJ2-7, with D perhaps TRBD1 (6 bases). Deletions cut 5 bases from V and 2 bases from J, with 13 bases between. Looked up from germline, CDR1 is DFQATT and CDR2 is SNEGSKA (reference sequence). CDR3 length: 13 residues. The DNA read from the CDR3 is TGCAGTGCTGGACAGTGGGAAACCTACGAG. It codes for CSAGQWETYE. The CDR3 reads in full as CSAGQWETYEQYF.

Details on this clone: The read ends 3 residues shy of where the CDR3 ends; the end is completed using the germline J gene. This chain links TRBV20-1 with TRBJ2-2, with D possibly TRBD2 on 6 matching bases. CDR1 is DFQATT and CDR2 is SNEGSKA in the germline V gene (reference sequence). The CDR3 consists of 17 residues. Trimming left V 0 bases short and J 0 bases short, with 14 bases between. Partial CDR3 DNA: TGCAGTGCTAGAGATGGCCTGGGGGGAGCGAACACCGGGGAG. This encodes CSARDGLGGANTGE. In full, the CDR3 is CSARDGLGGANTGELFF.

Comment on this clone: The read finishes 3 residues shy of the CDR3 end, and the germline J gene is used to complete it. This sequence joins TRBV14 and TRBJ2-7; TRBD2 matches 8 bases. CDR3 length: 15 residues. V trimming: 1 base; J trimming: 4 bases; junction bases outside the gene matches: 6. Germline V lookup: CDR1 SGHDN, CDR2 FVKESK. The CDR3 loop is CASSQGSGSFYEQYF. The sequenced CDR3 bases are TGTGCCAGCAGCCAAGGGAGCGGGAGTTTTTACGAG.

Worth noting for this clone: The read stops 3 residues short of the end of the CDR3; the missing end is completed from the germline J gene. V gene TRBV7-9 combines with J gene TRBJ2-5, with TRBD2 matching over 10 bases. V trimming: 3 bases; J trimming: 3 bases; junction bases outside the gene matches: 1. The germline V gene encodes CDR1 SEHNR and CDR2 FQNEAQ (reference sequence). The CDR3 has 14 amino acids. Incomplete CDR3 DNA: TGTGCCAGCAGCTTCCTAGCGGGGGAAGAGACC. Residues: CASSFLAGEET. The full CDR3 is CASSFLAGEETQYF. Together with reference TRBV7-9 and TRBJ2-5, the CDR3 gives the full variable domain: DTGVSQNPRHKITKRGQNVTFRCDPISEHNRLYWYRQTLGQGPEFLTYFQNEAQLEKSRLLSDRFSAERPKGSFSTLEIQRTEQGDSAMYLCASSFLAGEETQYFGPGTRLLVL.

Comment on this clone: The missing CDR3 end, 3 residues past where the read stops, is filled in from the germline J gene. The V call is TRBV7-9, the J call TRBJ1-1; a possible D gene is TRBD1 (5 bases). The CDR3 is 14 amino acids. The germline CDR1 and CDR2 sequences are SEHNR and FQNEAQ (reference sequence). Trimming removed 1 base from V and 5 bases from J, with 11 bases in between. The sequenced CDR3 bases are TGTGCCAGCAGCTTAGGGGTGGAGGGGACTGAA. It is translated as CASSLGVEGTE. The whole CDR3 sequence reads CASSLGVEGTEAFF.

Turning to this clone: The CDR3 end falls 3 residues outside the read, so it is completed with the germline J gene. V is TRBV4-2 and J is TRBJ2-2, with D maybe TRBD2 (5 bases). CDR3 length equals 19 residues. The germline V gene has CDR1 LGHNA and CDR2 YNFKEQ. V was clipped by 2 bases and J by 0 bases, with 19 bases between them. Incomplete CDR3 DNA: TGTGCCAGCAGCCAAAACGGACTGGAGGATATTTCGAACACCGGGGAG. Translated: CASSQNGLEDISNTGE. The complete CDR3 sequence is CASSQNGLEDISNTGELFF.

As for this clone: With the read ending 3 residues before the CDR3 end, the germline J gene is used to fill in that end. J is TRBJ2-3 and V is TRBV6-1; weak D call: TRBD1 (7 bases). CDR3 length: 15 residues. Trimming took off 1 base at V and 3 bases at J, with 11 bases between the two ends. The germline V gene encodes CDR1 MNHNS and CDR2 SASEGT. The CDR3 bases that were read are TGTGCCAGCAGTGAAGGGACAGGACTAACAGATACG. Its translation: CASSEGTGLTDT. The full CDR3 protein reads CASSEGTGLTDTQYF.

As to this clone: The CDR3 end lies 3 residues beyond the end of the read and is filled in from the germline J gene. This chain joins TRBV10-3 and TRBJ2-7, with 7 bases matching TRBD1. V shed 0 bases, J shed 4 bases, and the junction held 3 bases outside the gene matches. Looked up from germline, CDR1 is ENHRY and CDR2 is SYGVKD. CDR3 length: 14 residues. CDR3 DNA (partial): TGTGCCATCAGTGAGTCGACAGGGACGTACGAG. It encodes CAISESTGTYE. The complete CDR3 protein is CAISESTGTYEQYF.